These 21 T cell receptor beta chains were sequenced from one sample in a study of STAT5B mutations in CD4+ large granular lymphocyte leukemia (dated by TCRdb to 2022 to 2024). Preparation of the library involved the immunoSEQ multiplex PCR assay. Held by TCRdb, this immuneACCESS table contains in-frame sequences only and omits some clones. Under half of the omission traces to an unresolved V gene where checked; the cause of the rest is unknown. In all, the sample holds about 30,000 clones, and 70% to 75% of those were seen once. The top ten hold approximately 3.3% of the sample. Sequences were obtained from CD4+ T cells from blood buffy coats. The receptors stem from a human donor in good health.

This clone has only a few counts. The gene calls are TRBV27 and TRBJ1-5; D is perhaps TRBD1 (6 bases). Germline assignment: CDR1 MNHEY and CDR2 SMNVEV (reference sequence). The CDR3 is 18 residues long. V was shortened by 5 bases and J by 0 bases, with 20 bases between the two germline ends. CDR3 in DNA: TGTGCCAGCAGTCCGAGGGGGGCGGGAGGGTATAGCAATCAGCCCCAGCATTTT. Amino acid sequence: CASSPRGAGGYSNQPQHF.

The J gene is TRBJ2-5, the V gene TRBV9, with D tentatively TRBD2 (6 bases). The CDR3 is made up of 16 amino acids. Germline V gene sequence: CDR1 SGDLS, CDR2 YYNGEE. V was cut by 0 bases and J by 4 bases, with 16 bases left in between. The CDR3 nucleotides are TGTGCCAGCAGCGTAGACCCCGGGAGTAGAGGAGAGACCCAGTACTTC. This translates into CASSVDPGSRGETQYF.

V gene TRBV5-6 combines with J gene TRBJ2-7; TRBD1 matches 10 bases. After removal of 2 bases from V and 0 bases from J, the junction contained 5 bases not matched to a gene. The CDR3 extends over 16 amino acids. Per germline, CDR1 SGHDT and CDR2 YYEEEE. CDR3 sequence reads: CASSFLTGGPSYEQYF. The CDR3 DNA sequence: TGTGCCAGCAGCTTCCTGACAGGGGGCCCCTCCTACGAGCAGTACTTC.

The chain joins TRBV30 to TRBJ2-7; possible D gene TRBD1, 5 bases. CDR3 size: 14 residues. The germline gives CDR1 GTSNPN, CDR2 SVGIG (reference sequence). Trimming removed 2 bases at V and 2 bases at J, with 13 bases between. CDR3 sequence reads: CAWSKQVGPYEQYF. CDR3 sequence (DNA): TGTGCCTGGAGTAAACAGGTTGGACCCTACGAGCAGTACTTC.

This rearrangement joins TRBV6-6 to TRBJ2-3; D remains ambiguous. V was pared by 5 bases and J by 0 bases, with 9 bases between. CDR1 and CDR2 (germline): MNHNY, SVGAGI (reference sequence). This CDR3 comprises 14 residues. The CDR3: CASSPMTSTDTQYF. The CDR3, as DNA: TGTGCCAGCAGTCCCATGACTAGCACAGATACGCAGTATTTT.

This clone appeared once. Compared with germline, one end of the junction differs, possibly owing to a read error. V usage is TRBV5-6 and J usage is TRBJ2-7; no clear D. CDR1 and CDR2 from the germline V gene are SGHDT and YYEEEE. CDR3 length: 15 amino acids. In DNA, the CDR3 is TGTGTCAGCAGCTCGCCCCACAGCTTCTCCTACGAGCAGTACTTC. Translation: CVSSSPHSFSYEQYF.

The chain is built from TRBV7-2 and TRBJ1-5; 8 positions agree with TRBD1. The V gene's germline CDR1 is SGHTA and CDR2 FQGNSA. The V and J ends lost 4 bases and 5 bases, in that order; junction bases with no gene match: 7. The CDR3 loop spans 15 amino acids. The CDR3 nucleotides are TGTGCCAGCAGCTCCGAGCAGGGGGCCTATCAGCCCCAGCATTTT. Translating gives CASSSEQGAYQPQHF.

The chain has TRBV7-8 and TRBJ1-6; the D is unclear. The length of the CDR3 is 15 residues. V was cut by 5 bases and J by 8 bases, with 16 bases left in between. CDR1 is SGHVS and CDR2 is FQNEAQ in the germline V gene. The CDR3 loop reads CASSLREGKDSPLHF. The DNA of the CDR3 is TGTGCCAGCAGCCTCAGAGAAGGGAAGGATTCACCCCTCCACTTT.

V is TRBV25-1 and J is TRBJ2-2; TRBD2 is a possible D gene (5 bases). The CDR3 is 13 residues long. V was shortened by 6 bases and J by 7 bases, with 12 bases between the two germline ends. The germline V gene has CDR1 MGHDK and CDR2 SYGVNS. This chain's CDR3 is CASRLTEGGELFF. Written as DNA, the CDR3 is TGTGCCAGCAGACTAACCGAGGGCGGGGAGCTGTTTTTT.

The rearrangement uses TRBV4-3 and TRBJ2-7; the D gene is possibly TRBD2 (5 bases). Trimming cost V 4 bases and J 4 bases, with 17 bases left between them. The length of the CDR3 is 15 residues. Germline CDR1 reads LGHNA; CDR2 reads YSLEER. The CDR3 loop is CASSPNSLTSYEQYF. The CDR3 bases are TGCGCCAGCAGCCCTAATTCCCTTACTAGTTACGAGCAGTACTTC.

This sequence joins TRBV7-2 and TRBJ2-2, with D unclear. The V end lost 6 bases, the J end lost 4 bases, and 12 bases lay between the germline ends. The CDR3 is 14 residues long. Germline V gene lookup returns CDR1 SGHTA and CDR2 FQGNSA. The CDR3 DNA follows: TGTGCCAGCAGTCGCAATGTGGGCACCGGGGAGCTGTTTTTT. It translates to CASSRNVGTGELFF.

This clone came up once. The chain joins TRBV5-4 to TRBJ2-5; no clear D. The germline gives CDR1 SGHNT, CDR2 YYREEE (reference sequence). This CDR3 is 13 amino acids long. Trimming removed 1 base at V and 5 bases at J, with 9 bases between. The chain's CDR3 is CASSLNYGETQYF. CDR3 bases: TGTGCCAGCAGCTTGAATTATGGGGAGACCCAGTACTTC.

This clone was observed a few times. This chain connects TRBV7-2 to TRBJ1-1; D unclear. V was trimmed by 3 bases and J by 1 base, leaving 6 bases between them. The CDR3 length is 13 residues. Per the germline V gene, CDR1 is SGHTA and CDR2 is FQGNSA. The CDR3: CASSFRENTEAFF. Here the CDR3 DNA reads TGTGCCAGCAGCTTCCGGGAGAACACTGAAGCTTTCTTT.

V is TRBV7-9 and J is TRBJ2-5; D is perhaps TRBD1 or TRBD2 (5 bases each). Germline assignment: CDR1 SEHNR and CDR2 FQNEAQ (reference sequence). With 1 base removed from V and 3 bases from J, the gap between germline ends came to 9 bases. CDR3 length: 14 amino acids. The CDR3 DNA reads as TGTGCCAGCAGCTTAGATGAGGGGAAAGAGACCCAGTACTTC. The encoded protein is CASSLDEGKETQYF.

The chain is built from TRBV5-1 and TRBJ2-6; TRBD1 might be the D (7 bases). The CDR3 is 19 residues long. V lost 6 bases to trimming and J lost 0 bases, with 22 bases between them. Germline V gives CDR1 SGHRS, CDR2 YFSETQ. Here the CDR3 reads CASKRGLATKFSGANVLTF. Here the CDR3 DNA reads TGCGCCAGCAAAAGGGGGCTAGCGACGAAATTCTCTGGGGCCAACGTCCTGACTTTC.

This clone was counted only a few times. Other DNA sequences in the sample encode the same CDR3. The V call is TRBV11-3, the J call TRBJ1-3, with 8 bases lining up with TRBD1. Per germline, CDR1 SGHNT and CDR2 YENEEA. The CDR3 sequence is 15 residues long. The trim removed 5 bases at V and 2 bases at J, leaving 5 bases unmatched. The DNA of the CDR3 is TGTGCCAGCAGCCCTGGACAGGGACCTGGAAACACCATATATTTT. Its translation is CASSPGQGPGNTIYF.

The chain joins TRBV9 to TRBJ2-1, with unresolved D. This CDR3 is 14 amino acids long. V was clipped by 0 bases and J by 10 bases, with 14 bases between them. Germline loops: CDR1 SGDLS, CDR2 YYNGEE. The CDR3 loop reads CASSVVPETGEQFF. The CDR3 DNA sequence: TGTGCCAGCAGCGTAGTCCCCGAGACTGGAGAGCAGTTCTTC.

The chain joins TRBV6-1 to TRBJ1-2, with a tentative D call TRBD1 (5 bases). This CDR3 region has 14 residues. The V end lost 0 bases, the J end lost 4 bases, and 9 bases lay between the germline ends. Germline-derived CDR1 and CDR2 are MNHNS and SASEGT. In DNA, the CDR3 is TGTGCCAGCAGTGAAGCGGGGCAGGCCTATGGCTACACCTTC. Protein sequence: CASSEAGQAYGYTF.

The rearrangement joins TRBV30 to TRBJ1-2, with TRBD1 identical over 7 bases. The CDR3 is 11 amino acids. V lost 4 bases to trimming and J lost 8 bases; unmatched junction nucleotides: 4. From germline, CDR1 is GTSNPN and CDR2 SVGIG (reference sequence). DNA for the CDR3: TGTGCCTGGACCCGACAGGGAGGCTACACCTTC. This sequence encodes CAWTRQGGYTF.

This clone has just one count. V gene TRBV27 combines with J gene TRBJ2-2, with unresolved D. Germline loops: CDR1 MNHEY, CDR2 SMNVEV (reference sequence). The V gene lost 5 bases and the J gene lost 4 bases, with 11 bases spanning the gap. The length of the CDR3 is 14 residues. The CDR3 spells CASSQSQVTGELFF. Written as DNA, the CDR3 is TGTGCCAGCAGTCAATCACAAGTCACCGGGGAGCTGTTTTTT.

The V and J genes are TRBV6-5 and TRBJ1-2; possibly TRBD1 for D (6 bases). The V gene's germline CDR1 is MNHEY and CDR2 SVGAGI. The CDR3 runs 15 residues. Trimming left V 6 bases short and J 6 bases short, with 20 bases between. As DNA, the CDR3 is TGTGCCAGCAGCCAAGGGGGTTGGACTATAGATGGCTACACCTTC. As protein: CASSQGGWTIDGYTF.